This TCR beta chain was obtained from a study of shared clonotypes between healthy human individuals. About the study: Aged 18 to 49, the donors were two women and a few men. Study-level findings and limits: Represented diversity, genetic and exposure-history alike, was limited by few donors.

Healthy adults negative for HIV, lacking recent acute infections or vaccinations, served as donors. It was around 91 million PBMCs that unsorted samples used for genomic DNA. From germline, CDR1 is SGDLS and CDR2 YYNGEE. V was shortened by 1 base and J by 0 bases, with 9 bases between the two germline ends. The CDR3 sequence is 15 residues long. Libraries were prepared by immunoSEQ multiplex PCR; TCRdb keeps only in-frame clonotypes and omits some of them. Seen here are more than 450,000 clones, about four fifths observed once, and the top ten hold roughly 13%. In regard to this clone: Its target is not known.

Sample: PBMCs. This clonotype was sampled from a woman aged 35 to 49 in good health. Some clones in this sample may be carry-over from other donors' samples. This chain joins TRBV9 and TRBJ2-3, with D perhaps being TRBD1 or TRBD2 (5 bases each). The CDR3 bases are TGTGCCAGCAGCGTAATGGGGGTTAGCACAGATACGCAGTATTTT. Its protein product is CASSVMGVSTDTQYF.